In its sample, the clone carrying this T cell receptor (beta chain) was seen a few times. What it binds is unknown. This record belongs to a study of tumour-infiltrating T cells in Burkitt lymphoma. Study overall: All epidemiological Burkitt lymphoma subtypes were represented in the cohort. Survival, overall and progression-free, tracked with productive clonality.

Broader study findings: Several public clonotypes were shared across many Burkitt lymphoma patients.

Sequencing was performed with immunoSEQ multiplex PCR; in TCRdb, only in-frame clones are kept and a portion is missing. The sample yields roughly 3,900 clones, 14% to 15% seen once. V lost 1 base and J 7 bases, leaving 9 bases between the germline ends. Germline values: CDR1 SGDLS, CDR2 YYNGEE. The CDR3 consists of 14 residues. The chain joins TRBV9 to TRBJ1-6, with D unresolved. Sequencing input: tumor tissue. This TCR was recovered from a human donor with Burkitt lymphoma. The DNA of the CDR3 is TGTGCCAGCAGCGTATCAGTGACCAATTCACCCCTCCACTTT. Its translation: CASSVSVTNSPLHF.